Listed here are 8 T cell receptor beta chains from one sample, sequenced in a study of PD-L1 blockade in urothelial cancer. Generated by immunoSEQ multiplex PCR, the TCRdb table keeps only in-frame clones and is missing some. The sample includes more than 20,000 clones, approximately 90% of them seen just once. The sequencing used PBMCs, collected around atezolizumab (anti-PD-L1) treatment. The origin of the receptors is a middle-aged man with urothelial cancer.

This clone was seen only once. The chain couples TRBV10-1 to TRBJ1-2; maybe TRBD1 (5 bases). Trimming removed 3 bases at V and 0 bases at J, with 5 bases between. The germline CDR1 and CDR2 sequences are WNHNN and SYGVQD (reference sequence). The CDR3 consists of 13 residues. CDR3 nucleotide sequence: TGCGCCAGCAGTGAACAGGCTAACTATGGCTACACCTTC. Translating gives CASSEQANYGYTF.

CDR3 in DNA: TGTGCCAGCAAGGCTGAGGCTGCAACCGCAAGCGTTGTCGGTACCCAGTACTTC. It translates to CASKAEAATASVVGTQYF. The gene calls are TRBV27 and TRBJ2-5; unclear D gene. V lost 7 bases and J 8 bases, leaving 32 bases between the germline ends. CDR3 length equals 18 residues. The germline gives CDR1 MNHEY, CDR2 SMNVEV (reference sequence).

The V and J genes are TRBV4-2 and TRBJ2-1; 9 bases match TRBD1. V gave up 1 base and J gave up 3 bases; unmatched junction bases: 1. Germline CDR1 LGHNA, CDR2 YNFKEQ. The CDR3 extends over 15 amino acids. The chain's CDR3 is CASSQGDRDYNEQFF. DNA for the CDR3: TGTGCCAGCAGCCAAGGGGACAGGGACTACAATGAGCAGTTCTTC.

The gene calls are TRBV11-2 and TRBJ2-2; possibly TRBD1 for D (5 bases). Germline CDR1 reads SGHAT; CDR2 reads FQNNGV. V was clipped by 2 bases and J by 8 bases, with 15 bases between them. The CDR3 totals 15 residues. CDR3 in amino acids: CASSLRGQMLGELFF. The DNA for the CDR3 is TGTGCCAGCAGCTTAAGGGGCCAGATGTTGGGGGAGCTGTTTTTT.

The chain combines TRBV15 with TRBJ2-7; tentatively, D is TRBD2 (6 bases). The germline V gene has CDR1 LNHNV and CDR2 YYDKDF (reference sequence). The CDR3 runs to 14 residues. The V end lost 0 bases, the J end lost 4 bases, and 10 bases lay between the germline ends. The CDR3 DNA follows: TGTGCCACCAGCAGAGATTTGGAGGGGTACGAGCAGTACTTC. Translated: CATSRDLEGYEQYF. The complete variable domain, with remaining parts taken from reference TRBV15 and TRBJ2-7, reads DAMVIQNPRYQVTQFGKPVTLSCSQTLNHNVMYWYQQKSSQAPKLLFHYYDKDFNNEADTPDNFQSRRPNTSFCFLDIRSPGLGDTAMYLCATSRDLEGYEQYFGPGTRLTVT.

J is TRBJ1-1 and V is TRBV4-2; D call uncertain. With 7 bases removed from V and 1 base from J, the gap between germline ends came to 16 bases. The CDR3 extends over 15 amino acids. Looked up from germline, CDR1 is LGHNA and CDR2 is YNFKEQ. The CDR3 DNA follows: TGTGCCAGCAACCCGTTTCCAGGTAGGAACACTGAAGCTTTCTTT. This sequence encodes CASNPFPGRNTEAFF.

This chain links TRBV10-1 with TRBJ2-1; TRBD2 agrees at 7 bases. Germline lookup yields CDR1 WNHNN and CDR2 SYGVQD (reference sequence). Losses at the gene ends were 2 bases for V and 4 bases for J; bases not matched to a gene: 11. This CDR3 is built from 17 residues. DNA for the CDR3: TGCGCCAGCAGTGAGGGAGTGGGGGAGGGCCGTTACAATGAGCAGTTCTTC. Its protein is CASSEGVGEGRYNEQFF.

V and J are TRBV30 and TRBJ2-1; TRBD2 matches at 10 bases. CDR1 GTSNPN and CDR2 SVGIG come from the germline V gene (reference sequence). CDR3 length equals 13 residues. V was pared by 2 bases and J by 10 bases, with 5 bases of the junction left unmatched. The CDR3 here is CAWSPRAGGEQFF. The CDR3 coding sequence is TGTGCCTGGAGTCCTAGAGCGGGGGGGGAGCAGTTCTTC.